The clone carrying this T cell receptor beta chain turned up a few times. This sample is drawn from a study of T-cell reconstitution after alpha-beta-depleted transplantation in children. The germline V gene encodes CDR1 SNHLY and CDR2 FYNNEI. Trimming took 4 bases from V and 5 from J, leaving 16 bases between them. The CDR3 spans 15 residues. Library preparation (for TCRbeta) was performed with unique molecular identifiers. One entry per CDR3 protein, called by TCRdb with MiXCR from the PCR reads. The table lists some 100,000 distinct CDR3 sequences, about a sixth of them singletons. This clonotype was sampled from a male patient aged 2 to 10 who had a stem cell transplant for acute lymphoblastic leukemia, so the T cells may come from the graft donor. The source was PBMCs, mostly from graft donor cells, collected 180 days after TCRalphabeta/CD19-depleted stem cell transplant. J is TRBJ2-3 and V is TRBV2, with D possibly TRBD2 on 5 matching bases. CDR3 sequence (DNA): TGTGCCAGCAGTGGGGAAGGGAGTGGAGGAGATACGCAGTATTTT. Translated: CASSGEGSGGDTQYF.